This TCR beta chain is drawn from a study of CD4 T cells in relation to SARS-CoV-2 and coronaviruses listed by TCRdb under 2021. Looking at the study overall: In the ViraFEST assay, PBMCs were cultured with antigen for roughly ten days, after which TCR beta CDR3s were sequenced to identify antigen-specific clonal expansions. Of the approximately 12 convalescent patients, 8 were male and 4 were female, and two of the subjects were Hispanic. The Adaptive Biotechnologies TCR-sequencing kit was used for samples from a few pre-COVID donors and for the naive versus memory experiments, whereas the other data were Illumina-based. Shared crossreactive spike epitopes were mapped to their HLA restriction using patient-derived lymphoblastoid cell lines. Across all 12 patients in the full convalescent cohort, ages ranged from about 21 to 80 years, with a median of 38. Memory CD4+ T cell crossreactivity between SARS-CoV-2 and common cold coronavirus spike proteins was assessed at the TCR clonotype level in the study. A different, Illumina-based TCR-beta assay was used to sequence expansion assays from other donors in the study. Broad study findings and their caveats: Sequencing naive versus memory cells indicated that the assay picks up memory recall responses, not primary responses primed during culture. In about 60% of donors, memory CD4+ clonotypes turned up that crossrecognized SARS-CoV-2 and at least one common cold coronavirus spike. Crossreactivity analysis centred on spike protein, so crossreactivity against other viral proteins was not assessed. Significantly weaker SARS-CoV-2-driven expansion was shown by crossreactive clones than by monoreactive clones, consistent with antigenic imprinting. Because no donor provided both pre-pandemic and post-infection samples, tracing the source of pre-existing responses was limited. The study was constrained by small numbers of patients and of tested TCRs.

CEF-cultured naive and memory CD4+ T cell DNA received survey-level immunoSEQ TCR-beta sequencing. The authors' analysis ran thus. Preprocessing removed nonproductive sequences and CDR3s not starting with C, not ending with F or W, or shorter than 7 amino acids. Antigen-specific clonotypes were called with the MANAFEST web app on the basis of expansion relative to the reference and to other culture wells. A clone counted as positive if significantly expanded in 2 of 3 replicate wells versus the reference culture at FDR below 0.05. Positive clones also required significant expansion versus all other tandem wells and an odds ratio above 5. Cultured and uncultured naive and memory CD4+ repertoires were searched for previously identified spike- and CEF-reactive CDR3s. CDR3 homology was measured as pairwise Levenshtein distance, computed with the stringdist R package after trimming three terminal residues from each end. TCRdb obtained this table from immuneACCESS and retained in-frame rearrangements with V and J assigned. These tables miss some clones; where compared with another copy, unresolved V genes account for less than half of the shortfall, and the remainder is unexplained. Clone size and V and J calls were adopted from that table, with D and trimming inferred from the DNA. This sample has some 38,000 clones in its table, and 60% to 85% of those were observed once. Over 20% of the sample comes from the top ten.

The germline V gene (reference sequence) provides CDR1 DFQATT and CDR2 SNEGSKA. Clipping removes 7 bases from V and 0 bases from J, with 9 as the unmatched junction base count. The CDR3 measures 14 amino acids from cysteine to phenylalanine. Left in the record is the CDR3 DNA by itself, 42 bases read in frame from the first base. The table lists this clone with a few counts. No cognate antigen has been identified for it. The record has no base qualities; no much larger clone is one base away. Naive and memory CD4+ T cells were separated from cryopreserved PBMCs through CD4 enrichment, which was followed by EasySep naive CD4+ T cell enrichment. Sorted naive or memory CD4+ T cells (approximately 9.8 x 10^4) were cultured 1:1 with T cell-depleted PBMCs and CEF peptides for around ten days. Triplicate replicate wells were generally used for each peptide culture condition. Ficoll-Paque PLUS gradient centrifugation was used to isolate PBMCs from leukapheresis product or whole blood. PBMCs were either cryopreserved at -140 degrees C or used fresh in the expansion assay. The QIAamp Micro DNA Kit was used to extract genomic DNA from the CD4+ T cells.

Recombination joined TRBV20-1 with TRBJ2-7; 7 middle bases align to TRBD2. Source material: memory CD4+ T cells from PBMCs, cultured in vitro. The cell subset or site tag for this specimen amounts to: memory (non-naive) CD4+ T cells. This receptor was obtained from an adult with COVID-19. The base sequence is TGCAGTGGTAATGAGCGGGGCTACTCCTACGAGCAGTACTTC. This is translated as CSGNERGYSYEQYF.